The clone carrying this T cell receptor (beta chain) appeared a few times. These data come from a study of T-cell memory formation after mild COVID-19. Germline assignment: CDR1 SGHRS and CDR2 YFSETQ. Trimming stripped 4 bases from V and 3 bases from J, with 16 bases between. CDR3 length equals 15 residues. TCRdb ran MiXCR on the 5' RACE reads and lists one entry per CDR3 protein. The table lists 300,000 to 350,000 distinct CDR3 sequences, 19% of them singletons. Sequenced sample: PBMCs or a T cell subset sorted from them (not recorded which). V and J are TRBV5-1 and TRBJ1-1, with D unresolved. The source of this sequence is a man between 18 and 29 years old who had mild COVID-19 (a few samples of this study predate the infection). Cell type and time point are not known. CDR3 DNA: TGCGCCAGCAGCCCGACCACCGGGGTTGACACTGAAGCTTTCTTT. Protein sequence: CASSPTTGVDTEAFF.